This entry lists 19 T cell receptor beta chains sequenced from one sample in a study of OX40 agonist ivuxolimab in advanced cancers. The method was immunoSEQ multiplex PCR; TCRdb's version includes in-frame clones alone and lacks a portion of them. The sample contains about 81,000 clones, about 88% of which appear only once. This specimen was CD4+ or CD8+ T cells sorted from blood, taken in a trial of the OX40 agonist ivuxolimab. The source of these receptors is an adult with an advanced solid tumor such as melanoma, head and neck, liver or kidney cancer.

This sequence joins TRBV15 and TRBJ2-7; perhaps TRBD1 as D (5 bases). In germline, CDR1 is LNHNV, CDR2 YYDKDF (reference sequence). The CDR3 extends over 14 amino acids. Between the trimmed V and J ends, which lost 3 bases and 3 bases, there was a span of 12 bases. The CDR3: CATSRDILSYEQYF. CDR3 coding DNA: TGTGCCACCAGCAGGGACATCCTGAGCTACGAGCAGTACTTC. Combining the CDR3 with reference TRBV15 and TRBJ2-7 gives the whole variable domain DAMVIQNPRYQVTQFGKPVTLSCSQTLNHNVMYWYQQKSSQAPKLLFHYYDKDFNNEADTPDNFQSRRPNTSFCFLDIRSPGLGDTAMYLCATSRDILSYEQYFGPGTRLTVT.

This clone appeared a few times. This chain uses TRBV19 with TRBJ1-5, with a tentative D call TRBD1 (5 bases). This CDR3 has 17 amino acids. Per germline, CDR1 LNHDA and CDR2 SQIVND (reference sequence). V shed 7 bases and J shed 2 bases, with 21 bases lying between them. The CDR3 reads CASTSLGEAPGNQPQHF. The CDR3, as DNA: TGTGCCAGTACCTCCCTGGGGGAGGCACCTGGCAATCAGCCCCAGCATTTT.

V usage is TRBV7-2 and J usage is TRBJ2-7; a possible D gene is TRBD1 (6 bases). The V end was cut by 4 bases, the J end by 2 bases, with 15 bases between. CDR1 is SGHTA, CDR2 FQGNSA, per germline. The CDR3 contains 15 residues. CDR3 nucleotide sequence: TGTGCCAGCAGCTCCGCCCCTGGGGGCACCTACGAGCAGTACTTC. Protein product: CASSSAPGGTYEQYF.

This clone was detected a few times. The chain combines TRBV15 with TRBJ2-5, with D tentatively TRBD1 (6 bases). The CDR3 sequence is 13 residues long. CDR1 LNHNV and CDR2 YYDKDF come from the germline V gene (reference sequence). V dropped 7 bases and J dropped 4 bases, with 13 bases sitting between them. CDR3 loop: CATTTGSRETQYF. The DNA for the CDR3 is TGTGCCACCACAACAGGGTCCCGAGAGACCCAGTACTTC.

CDR3 coding DNA: TGTGCCAGCAGCCTTGACAGGTCAGATACGCAGTATTTT. Its protein product is CASSLDRSDTQYF. The gene calls are TRBV13 and TRBJ2-3; D is perhaps TRBD1 (6 bases). The CDR3 has 13 residues. Per germline, CDR1 PRHDT and CDR2 FYEKMQ (reference sequence). V shed 5 bases and J shed 4 bases, with 10 bases lying between them.

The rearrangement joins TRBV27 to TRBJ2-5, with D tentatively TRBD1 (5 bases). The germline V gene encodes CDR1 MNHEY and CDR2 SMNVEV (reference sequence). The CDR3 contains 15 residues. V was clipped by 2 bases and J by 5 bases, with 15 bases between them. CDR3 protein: CASSLRRGAGETQYF. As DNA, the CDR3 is TGTGCCAGCAGTTTAAGAAGGGGCGCTGGGGAGACCCAGTACTTC.

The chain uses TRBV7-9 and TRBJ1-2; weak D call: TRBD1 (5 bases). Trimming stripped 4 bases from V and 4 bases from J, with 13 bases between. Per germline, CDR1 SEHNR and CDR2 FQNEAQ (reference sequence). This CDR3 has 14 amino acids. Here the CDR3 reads CASSYGDLSYGYTF. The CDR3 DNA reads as TGTGCCAGCAGCTATGGGGACCTTTCCTATGGCTACACCTTC.

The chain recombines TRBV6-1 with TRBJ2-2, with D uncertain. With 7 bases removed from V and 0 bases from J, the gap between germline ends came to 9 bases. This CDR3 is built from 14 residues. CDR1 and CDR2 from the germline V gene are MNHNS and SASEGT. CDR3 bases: TGTGCCAGCATGGCCACAACGAACACCGGGGAGCTGTTTTTT. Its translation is CASMATTNTGELFF.

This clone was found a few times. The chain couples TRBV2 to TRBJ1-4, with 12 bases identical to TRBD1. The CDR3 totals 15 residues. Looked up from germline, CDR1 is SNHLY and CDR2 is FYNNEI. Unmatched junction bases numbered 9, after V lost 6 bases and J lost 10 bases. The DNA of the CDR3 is TGTGCCAGCAGGGGACAGGGGGCCCGTTTAGGAAAACTGTTTTTT. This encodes CASRGQGARLGKLFF. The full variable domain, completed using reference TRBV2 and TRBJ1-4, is EPEVTQTPSHQVTQMGQEVILRCVPISNHLYFYWYRQILGQKVEFLVSFYNNEISEKSEIFDDQFSVERPDGSNFTLKIRSTKLEDSAMYFCASRGQGARLGKLFFGSGTQLSVL.

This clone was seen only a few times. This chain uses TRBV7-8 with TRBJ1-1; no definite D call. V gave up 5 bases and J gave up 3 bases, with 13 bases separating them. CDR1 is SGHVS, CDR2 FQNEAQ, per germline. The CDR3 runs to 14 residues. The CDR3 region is CASSTVGKDTEAFF. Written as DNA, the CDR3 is TGTGCCAGCAGCACGGTCGGGAAGGACACTGAAGCTTTCTTT.

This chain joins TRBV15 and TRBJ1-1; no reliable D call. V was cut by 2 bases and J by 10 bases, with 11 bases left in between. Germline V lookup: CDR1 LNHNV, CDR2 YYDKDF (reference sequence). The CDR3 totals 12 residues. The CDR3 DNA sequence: TGTGCCACCAGCAGACTGGCCTCAGGAGCTTTCTTT. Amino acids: CATSRLASGAFF.

This chain's CDR3 is CSGGRETAYGYTF. The CDR3, as DNA: TGCAGCGGGGGTCGAGAGACAGCTTATGGCTACACCTTC. The V and J genes are TRBV29-1 and TRBJ1-2; possibly TRBD1 for D (5 bases). CDR3 length: 13 amino acids. Germline V CDR1 and CDR2: SQVTM, ANQGSEA. Between the trimmed V and J ends, which lost 7 bases and 5 bases, there was a span of 17 bases.

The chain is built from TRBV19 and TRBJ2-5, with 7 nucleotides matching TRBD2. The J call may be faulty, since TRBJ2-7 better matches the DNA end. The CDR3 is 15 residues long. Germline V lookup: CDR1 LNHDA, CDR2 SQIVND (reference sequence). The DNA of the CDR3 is TGTGCCAGTAGTATCAAACGGGGGGTAAGGGACGAGCAGTACTTC. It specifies CASSIKRGVRDEQYF.

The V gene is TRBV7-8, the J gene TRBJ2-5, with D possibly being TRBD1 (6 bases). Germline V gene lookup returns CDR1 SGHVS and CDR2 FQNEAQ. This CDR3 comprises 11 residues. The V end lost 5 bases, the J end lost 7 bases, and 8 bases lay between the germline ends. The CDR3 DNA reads TGTGCCAGCAGCCCACAGGGGACCCAGTACTTC. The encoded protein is CASSPQGTQYF.

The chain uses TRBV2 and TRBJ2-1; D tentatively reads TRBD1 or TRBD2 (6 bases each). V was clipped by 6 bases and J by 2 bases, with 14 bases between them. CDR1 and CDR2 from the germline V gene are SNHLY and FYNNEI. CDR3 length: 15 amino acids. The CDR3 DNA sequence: TGTGCCAGCAGCGTTATGGGGGGCACCTACAATGAGCAGTTCTTC. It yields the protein CASSVMGGTYNEQFF.

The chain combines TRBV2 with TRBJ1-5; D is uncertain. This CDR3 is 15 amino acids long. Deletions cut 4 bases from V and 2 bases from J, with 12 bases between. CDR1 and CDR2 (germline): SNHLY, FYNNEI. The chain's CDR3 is CASSGSSPGNQPQHF. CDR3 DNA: TGTGCCAGCAGTGGATCCTCGCCAGGCAATCAGCCCCAGCATTTT.

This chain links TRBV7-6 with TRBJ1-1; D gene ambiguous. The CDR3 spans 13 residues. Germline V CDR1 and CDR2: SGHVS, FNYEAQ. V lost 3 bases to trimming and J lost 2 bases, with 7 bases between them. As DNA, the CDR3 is TGTGCCAGCAGCTTGAGGCGCAACACTGAAGCTTTCTTT. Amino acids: CASSLRRNTEAFF. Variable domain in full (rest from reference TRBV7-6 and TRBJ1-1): GAGVSQSPRYKVTKRGQDVALRCDPISGHVSLYWYRQALGQGPEFLTYFNYEAQQDKSGLPNDRFSAERPEGSISTLTIQRTEQRDSAMYRCASSLRRNTEAFFGQGTRLTVV.

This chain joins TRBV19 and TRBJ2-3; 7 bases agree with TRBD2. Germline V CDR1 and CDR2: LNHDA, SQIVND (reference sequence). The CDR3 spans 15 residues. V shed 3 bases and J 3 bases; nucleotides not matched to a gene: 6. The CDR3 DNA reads TGTGCCAGTAGTATCGGGGGGTCAGGGACAGATACGCAGTATTTT. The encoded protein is CASSIGGSGTDTQYF.

The CDR3 here is CAIQGEVDEQYF. The CDR3 nucleotides read TGTGCCATACAGGGGGAAGTTGACGAGCAGTACTTC. V gene TRBV10-3 combines with J gene TRBJ2-7, with 8 bases identical to TRBD1. Germline trimming cut 9 bases from V and 5 bases from J; bases unmatched to any gene: 6. CDR1 ENHRY and CDR2 SYGVKD come from the germline V gene. CDR3 size: 12 residues.